A selection of T cell receptor beta chains follows, all from one sample in a study of T cells in Graves' hyperthyroidism and ophthalmopathy. A single record per CDR3 protein comes from TCRdb applying MiXCR to the multiplex PCR reads. The repertoire consists of about half a million distinct CDR3 sequences, with 20% occurring once and the leading ten covering 40% to 50%. Material: blood. The receptors derive from a man aged 35-49 years with Graves' ophthalmopathy. The CDR3 runs from the conserved cysteine through the conserved F or W. Part of the rows lack a size; the others show once, few, many or a class for expanded clones.

size,V,CDR3
.,TRBV14,CASSQRTDPRSGELFF
.,TRBV6-1,CASGLVYEQYF
many,TRBV12-3/TRBV12-4,CASSFPPNYGYTF
few,TRBV7-9,CARWAIVNSPLHF
few,TRBV28,CASSLYRVGYSNQPQHF
few,TRBV6-1,CASSFLTDTGELFF
many,TRBV12-3/TRBV12-4,CASSSQGAREKLFF
few,TRBV20-1,CSAGLGQSSNQPQHF
few,TRBV6-1,CATRRLAGVTDTQYF
few,TRBV16,CASSPRSGGFYEQYF
few,TRBV12-3/TRBV12-4,CASSSPWGGPETQYF
many,TRBV2,CASTPSLAGGPRQFF
few,TRBV4-1,CASSRETGVLNTGELFF
.,TRBV10-3,CAMSGTVSYEQYF
few,TRBV29-1,CSVEGGTTRDYGYTF
many,TRBV2,CASSDTKGQGSHTGELFF
.,TRBV19,CASSIGGTEPMNTEAFF
.,TRBV12-3/TRBV12-4,CASSVGGARNTEAFF
many,TRBV12-3/TRBV12-4,CASRYTPEAFSSNQPQHF
few,TRBV6-6,CASSYVMSTGNTIYF
few,TRBV12-3/TRBV12-4,CASSLAFTGTGEKLFF
.,TRBV27,CASSLTSGRPRANVLTF